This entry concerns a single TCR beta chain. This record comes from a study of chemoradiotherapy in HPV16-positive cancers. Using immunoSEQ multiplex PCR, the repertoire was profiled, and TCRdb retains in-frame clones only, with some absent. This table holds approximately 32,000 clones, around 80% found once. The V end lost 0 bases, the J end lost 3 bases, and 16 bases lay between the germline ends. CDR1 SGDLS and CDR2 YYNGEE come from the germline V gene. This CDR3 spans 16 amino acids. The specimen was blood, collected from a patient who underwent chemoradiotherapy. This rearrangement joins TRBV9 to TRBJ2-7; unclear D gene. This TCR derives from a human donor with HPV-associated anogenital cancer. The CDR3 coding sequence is TGTGCCAGCAGCGTAGGCCCCACTGTAGGCTACTACGAGCAGTACTTC. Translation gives CASSVGPTVGYYEQYF.